This is a list of T cell receptor beta chains from one sample in a study of Ad26.COV2.S vaccination and SARS-CoV-2 variants. Sequencing was performed with immunoSEQ multiplex PCR; in TCRdb, only in-frame clones are kept and a portion is missing. The sample records roughly 400,000 clones, 92% being singletons. This material consisted of peripheral blood, taken in a trial of Ad26.COV2.S vaccine versus placebo. These receptors all stem from a person between 18 and 60 years old who received the Ad26.COV2.S COVID-19 vaccine or a placebo. The CDR3 runs from the conserved cysteine through the conserved F or W. A D gene is named only where the DNA matches it firmly. Size values are once, few and many counts, or a class for expanded clones, and some rows have none.

size,J,D,V,CDR3,DNA
NA,TRBJ2-2,TRBD1,TRBV4-3,CASSQPGQGDFSTGELFF,TGCGCCAGCAGCCAACCGGGACAGGGGGATTTTAGCACCGGGGAGCTGTTTTTT
NA,TRBJ1-5,TRBD1,TRBV18,CASSTFGQGSEQPQHF,TGTGCCAGCTCAACATTTGGACAGGGCTCGGAACAGCCCCAGCATTTT
NA,TRBJ1-1,TRBD1,TRBV19,CASSRTGSNTEAFF,TGTGCCAGTAGCAGGACAGGGTCGAACACTGAAGCTTTCTTT
NA,TRBJ2-5,TRBD2,TRBV3-1/TRBV3-2,CASSRDRTSGLRETQYF,TGTGCCAGCAGCCGAGACCGGACTAGCGGGTTACGGGAGACCCAGTACTTC
NA,TRBJ1-2,TRBD1,TRBV28,CASSLLTGGGYGYTF,TGTGCCAGCAGTTTATTGACAGGGGGCGGGTATGGCTACACCTTC
NA,TRBJ1-1,NA,TRBV11-3,CASSPRGRGFAGAFF,TGTGCCAGCAGCCCCCGGGGCCGAGGGTTTGCTGGGGCTTTCTTT
once,TRBJ1-3,TRBD1,TRBV15,CATTGQGSSGNTIYF,TGTGCCACCACAGGACAGGGATCCTCTGGAAACACCATATATTTT
NA,TRBJ1-3,TRBD1,TRBV4-3,CASSQDYRGLGNTIYF,TGCGCCAGCAGCCAAGATTACAGGGGGTTGGGGAACACCATATATTTT
NA,TRBJ2-3,NA,TRBV18,CASSRGPGTDTQYF,TGTGCCAGCTCACGAGGACCGGGCACAGATACGCAGTATTTT
NA,TRBJ2-3,TRBD2,TRBV7-2,CASSLEASGGADTQYF,TGTGCCAGCAGCTTAGAGGCTAGCGGGGGTGCGGATACGCAGTATTTT
NA,TRBJ1-1,TRBD1,TRBV6-4,CASRRQGADPEDDEAFF,TGTGCCAGCAGGAGACAGGGGGCGGACCCCGAGGACGATGAAGCTTTCTTT
once,TRBJ2-7,NA,TRBV7-6,CASSLQPGRGAPVEQYF,TGTGCCAGCAGCTTACAACCTGGGAGGGGGGCGCCAGTCGAGCAGTACTTC
NA,TRBJ2-1,TRBD2,TRBV28,CASSPGLATYNEQFF,TGTGCCAGCAGTCCGGGACTAGCAACCTACAATGAGCAGTTCTTC
NA,TRBJ1-5,TRBD1,TRBV7-2,CASSEGQGSMQPQHF,TGTGCCAGCAGCGAGGGACAGGGATCGATGCAGCCCCAGCATTTT
NA,TRBJ2-7,NA,TRBV24-1,CATRDIAGTSSSYEQYF,TGTGCCACCAGAGACATCGCCGGGACCTCAAGCTCCTACGAGCAGTACTTC
NA,TRBJ1-1,NA,TRBV2,CASSEDWGQNTEAFF,TGTGCCAGCAGTGAGGATTGGGGACAGAACACTGAAGCTTTCTTT
NA,TRBJ1-2,TRBD1,TRBV10-2,CASSESGTGRIGGYTF,TGCGCCAGCAGTGAGTCAGGGACAGGGCGCATCGGGGGCTACACCTTC
NA,TRBJ1-2,NA,TRBV7-8,CASSSRTANYGYTF,TGTGCCAGCAGCTCTCGGACAGCCAACTATGGCTACACCTTC
NA,TRBJ2-1,NA,TRBV7-9,CASSLDGEREQFF,TGTGCCAGCAGCTTAGACGGGGAGCGTGAGCAGTTCTTC
few,TRBJ1-2,NA,TRBV5-4,CASSRTQDMIIYGYTF,TGTGCCAGCAGCCGCACACAGGATATGATTATCTATGGCTACACCTTC
NA,TRBJ1-2,NA,TRBV6-6,CASSAQFGLSYGYTF,TGTGCCAGCAGCGCCCAGTTTGGCCTATCCTATGGCTACACCTTC
NA,TRBJ1-1,NA,TRBV5-1,CASSLQTSNTEAFF,TGCGCCAGCAGCTTGCAGACATCGAACACTGAAGCTTTCTTT
NA,TRBJ1-2,NA,TRBV6-5,CASSYLSGTTHGYTF,TGTGCCAGCAGTTACCTGTCCGGGACAACCCACGGCTACACCTTC
NA,TRBJ1-2,TRBD1,TRBV9,CASSAQDDRGFHGYTF,TGTGCCAGCAGCGCGCAAGACGACAGGGGGTTTCATGGCTACACCTTC
once,TRBJ2-3,NA,TRBV9,CASSEEGTTTDTQYF,TGTGCCAGCAGCGAAGAAGGCACAACCACAGATACGCAGTATTTT
NA,TRBJ1-4,NA,TRBV7-9,CASSLDLGFNEKLFF,TGTGCCAGCAGCTTAGATCTGGGGTTTAATGAAAAACTGTTTTTT
once,TRBJ1-2,TRBD1,TRBV11-3,CASSPRDRGPVQPYGYTF,TGTGCCAGCAGCCCTCGGGACAGGGGGCCAGTTCAACCCTATGGCTACACCTTC
NA,TRBJ2-4,NA,TRBV3-1/TRBV3-2,CASSQDGQGVNIQYF,TGTGCCAGCAGCCAAGATGGCCAGGGAGTAAACATTCAGTACTTC
NA,TRBJ1-3,NA,TRBV28,CASSPPGAAIYF,TGTGCCAGCTCCCCCCCGGGGGCCGCCATATATTTT
NA,TRBJ2-7,TRBD2,TRBV6-2/TRBV6-3,CASSTTSGGSYEQYF,TGTGCCAGCAGCACGACTAGCGGCGGCTCCTACGAGCAGTACTTC
once,TRBJ1-2,NA,TRBV12-3/TRBV12-4,CASSSSSYGYTF,TGTGCCAGCAGTTCAAGTAGCTATGGCTACACCTTC
NA,TRBJ1-5,NA,TRBV21-1,CASSKGRAGPQPQHF,TGTGCCAGCAGCAAAGGTAGGGCAGGGCCCCAGCCCCAGCATTTT
NA,TRBJ1-5,NA,TRBV27,CASRPVDNSNQPQHF,TGTGCCAGCCGGCCGGTTGATAATAGCAATCAGCCCCAGCATTTT
few,TRBJ2-2,TRBD2,TRBV3-1/TRBV3-2,CASSQEVWLAGNGELFF,TGTGCCAGCAGCCAAGAAGTGTGGCTAGCGGGGAACGGGGAGCTGTTTTTT
NA,TRBJ2-6,NA,TRBV19,CASRRDGTGANVLTF,TGTGCCAGTAGGAGGGACGGCACTGGGGCCAACGTCCTGACTTTC
NA,TRBJ2-1,TRBD2,TRBV5-1,CASSSFTSGPYNEQFF,TGCGCCAGCAGCTCGTTCACTAGCGGGCCCTACAATGAGCAGTTCTTC
NA,TRBJ1-5,NA,TRBV4-3,CASSQDYQGNQPQHF,TGCGCCAGCAGCCAAGATTATCAGGGCAATCAGCCCCAGCATTTT
NA,TRBJ1-4,NA,TRBV6-1,CASSEAVNEKLFF,TGTGCCAGCAGTGAAGCGGTTAATGAAAAACTGTTTTTT
NA,TRBJ2-3,NA,TRBV11-3,CASSLGAYPGTDTQYF,TGTGCCAGCAGCCTCGGGGCATACCCGGGGACAGATACGCAGTATTTT
NA,TRBJ2-2,NA,TRBV30,CALECLVGENTGELFF,TGTGCCCTGGAGTGTCTTGTAGGGGAAAACACCGGGGAGCTGTTTTTT
NA,TRBJ2-7,TRBD1,TRBV30,CAWSPGQAYEQYF,TGTGCCTGGAGTCCGGGACAGGCCTACGAGCAGTACTTC